This T cell receptor beta chain emerged from a study of radiotherapy plus CTLA-4 blockade in lung cancer. The study, taken as a whole, reports: The best predictor of response was reported to be early blood T cell clone dynamics, with interferon-beta. After radiotherapy and ipilimumab, tumor-derived clones expanded in peripheral blood.

This table comes from immunoSEQ multiplex PCR, and its TCRdb copy is limited to in-frame clones, with some not included. The data show some 30,000 clones, with around 85% seen just once and just under 8% held by the top ten. This clone occurred once. Its antigen remains unidentified. V was cut by 0 bases and J by 0 bases, with 7 bases left in between. From germline, CDR1 is SGDLS and CDR2 YYNGEE. The CDR3 is 15 residues long. The sequences come from peripheral blood, collected from a patient treated with radiotherapy plus ipilimumab. The TCR comes from a human donor with non-small cell lung cancer who had stable disease on radiotherapy plus ipilimumab. The chain combines TRBV9 with TRBJ1-5; D remains unclear. The CDR3 spells CASSVGGNSNQPQHF. The CDR3 DNA reads TGTGCCAGCAGCGTAGGAGGGAATAGCAATCAGCCCCAGCATTTT.